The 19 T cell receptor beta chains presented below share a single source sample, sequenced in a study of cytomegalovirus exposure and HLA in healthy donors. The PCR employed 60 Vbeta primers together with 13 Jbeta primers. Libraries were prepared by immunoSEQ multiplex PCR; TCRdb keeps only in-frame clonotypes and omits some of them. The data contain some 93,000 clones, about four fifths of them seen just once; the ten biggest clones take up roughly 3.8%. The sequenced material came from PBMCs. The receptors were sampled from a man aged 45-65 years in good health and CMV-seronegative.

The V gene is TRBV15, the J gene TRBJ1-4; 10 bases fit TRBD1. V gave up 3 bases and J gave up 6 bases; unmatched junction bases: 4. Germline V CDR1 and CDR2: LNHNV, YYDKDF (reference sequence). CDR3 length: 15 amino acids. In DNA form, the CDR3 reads TGTGCCACCAGCAGGCGGACAGGGGGGGATGAAAAACTGTTTTTT. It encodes CATSRRTGGDEKLFF.

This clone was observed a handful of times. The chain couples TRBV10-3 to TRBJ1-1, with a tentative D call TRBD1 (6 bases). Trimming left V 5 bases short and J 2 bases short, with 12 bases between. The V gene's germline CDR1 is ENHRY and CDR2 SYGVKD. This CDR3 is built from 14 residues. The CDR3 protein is CAISSDSSNTEAFF. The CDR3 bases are TGTGCCATCAGTTCGGACAGCAGTAACACTGAAGCTTTCTTT.

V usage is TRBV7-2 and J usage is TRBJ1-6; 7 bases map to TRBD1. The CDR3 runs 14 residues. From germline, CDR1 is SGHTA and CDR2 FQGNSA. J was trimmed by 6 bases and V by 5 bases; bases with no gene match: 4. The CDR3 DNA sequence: TGTGCCAGCAGCCTTGACAGGGCTAATTCACCCCTCCACTTT. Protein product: CASSLDRANSPLHF.

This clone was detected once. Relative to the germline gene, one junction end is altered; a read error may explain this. In DNA, the CDR3 is TGTGCCAGCAGCTTAGTTGCGGAGGGCCCGGTAACGGACTTC. As protein: CASSLVAEGPVTDF. The J gene is TRBJ2-7, the V gene TRBV7-9; D possibly corresponds to TRBD2 (6 bases). Germline V gene lookup returns CDR1 SEHNR and CDR2 FQNEAQ (reference sequence). The CDR3 sequence is 14 residues long.

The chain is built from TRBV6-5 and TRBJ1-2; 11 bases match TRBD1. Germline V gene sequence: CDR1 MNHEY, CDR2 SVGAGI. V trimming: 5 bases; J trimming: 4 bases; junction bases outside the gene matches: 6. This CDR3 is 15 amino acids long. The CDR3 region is CASSPSDRGPYGYTF. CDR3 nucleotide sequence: TGTGCCAGCAGTCCGTCGGACAGGGGGCCCTATGGCTACACCTTC.

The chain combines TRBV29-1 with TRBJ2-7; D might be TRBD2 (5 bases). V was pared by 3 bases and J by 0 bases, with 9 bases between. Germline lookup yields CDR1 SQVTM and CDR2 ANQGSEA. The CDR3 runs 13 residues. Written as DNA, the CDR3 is TGCAGCGTTGATACGGGGAGCTCCTACGAGCAGTACTTC. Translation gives CSVDTGSSYEQYF.

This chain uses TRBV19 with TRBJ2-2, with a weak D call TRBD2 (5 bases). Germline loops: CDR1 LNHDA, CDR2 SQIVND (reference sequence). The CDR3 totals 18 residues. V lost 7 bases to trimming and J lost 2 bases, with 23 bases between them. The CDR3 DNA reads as TGTGCCAGTATCCCCGGGATCCACACCTTGGAAAACACCGGGGAGCTGTTTTTT. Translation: CASIPGIHTLENTGELFF.

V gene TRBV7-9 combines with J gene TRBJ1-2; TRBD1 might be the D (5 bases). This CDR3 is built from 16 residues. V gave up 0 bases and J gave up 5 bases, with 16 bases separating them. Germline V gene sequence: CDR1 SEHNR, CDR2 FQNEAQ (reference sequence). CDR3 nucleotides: TGTGCCAGCAGCTTAGCAGTCGGCAGGGCCACTTATGGCTACACCTTC. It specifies CASSLAVGRATYGYTF.

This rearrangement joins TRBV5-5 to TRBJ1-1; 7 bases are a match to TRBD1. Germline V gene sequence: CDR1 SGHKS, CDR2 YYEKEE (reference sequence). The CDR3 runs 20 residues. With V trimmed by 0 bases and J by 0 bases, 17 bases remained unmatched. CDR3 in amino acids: CASSLDGPGQHFFMNTEAFF. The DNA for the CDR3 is TGTGCCAGCAGCTTGGATGGCCCGGGACAGCACTTTTTCATGAACACTGAAGCTTTCTTT.

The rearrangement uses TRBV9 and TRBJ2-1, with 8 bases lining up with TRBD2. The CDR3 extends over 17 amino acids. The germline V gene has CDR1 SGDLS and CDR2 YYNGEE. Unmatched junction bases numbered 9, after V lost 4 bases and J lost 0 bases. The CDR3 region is CASSFGAGVSSYNEQFF. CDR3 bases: TGTGCCAGCAGCTTCGGAGCGGGAGTCAGCTCCTACAATGAGCAGTTCTTC.

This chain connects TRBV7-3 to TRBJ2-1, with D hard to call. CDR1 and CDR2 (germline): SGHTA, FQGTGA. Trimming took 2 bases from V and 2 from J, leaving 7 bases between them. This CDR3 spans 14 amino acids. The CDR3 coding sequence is TGTGCCAGCAGCTTACTCCTAACCTACAATGAGCAGTTCTTC. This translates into CASSLLLTYNEQFF. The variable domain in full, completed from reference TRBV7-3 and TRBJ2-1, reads GAGVSQTPSNKVTEKGKYVELRCDPISGHTALYWYRQSLGQGPEFLIYFQGTGAADDSGLPNDRFFAVRPEGSVSTLKIQRTERGDSAVYLCASSLLLTYNEQFFGPGTRLTVL.

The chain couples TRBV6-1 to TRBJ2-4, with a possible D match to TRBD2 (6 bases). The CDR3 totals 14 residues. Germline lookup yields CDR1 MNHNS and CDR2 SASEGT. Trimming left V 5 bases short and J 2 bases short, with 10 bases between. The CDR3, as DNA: TGTGCCAGCAGTTCGGGAGTAACCAAAAACATTCAGTACTTC. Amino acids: CASSSGVTKNIQYF.

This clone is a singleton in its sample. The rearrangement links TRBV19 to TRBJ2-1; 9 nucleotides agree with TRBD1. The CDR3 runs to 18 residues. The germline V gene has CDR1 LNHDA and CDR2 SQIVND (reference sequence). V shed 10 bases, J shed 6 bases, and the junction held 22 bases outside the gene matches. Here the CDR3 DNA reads TGTGCCACGACCGGGGGGACAGGGTTTTTAAGTCGAGCCAATGAGCAGTTCTTC. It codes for CATTGGTGFLSRANEQFF.

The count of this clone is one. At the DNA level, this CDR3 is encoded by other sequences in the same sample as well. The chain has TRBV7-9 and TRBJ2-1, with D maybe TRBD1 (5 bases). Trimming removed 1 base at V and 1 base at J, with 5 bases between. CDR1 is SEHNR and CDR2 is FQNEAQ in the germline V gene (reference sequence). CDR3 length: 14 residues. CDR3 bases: TGTGCCAGCAGCTTAGAGGGGTCCTACAATGAGCAGTTCTTC. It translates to CASSLEGSYNEQFF.

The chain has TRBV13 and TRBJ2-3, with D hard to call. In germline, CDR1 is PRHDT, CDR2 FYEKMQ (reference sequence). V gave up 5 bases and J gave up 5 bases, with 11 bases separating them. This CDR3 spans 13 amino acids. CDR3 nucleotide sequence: TGTGCCAGCAGCCCACGAAGAGGAGATACGCAGTATTTT. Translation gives CASSPRRGDTQYF.

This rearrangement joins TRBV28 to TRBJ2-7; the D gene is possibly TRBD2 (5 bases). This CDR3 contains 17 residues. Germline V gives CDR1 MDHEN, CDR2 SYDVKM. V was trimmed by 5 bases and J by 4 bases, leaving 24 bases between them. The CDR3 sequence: CASSPHLSLGSWYEQYF. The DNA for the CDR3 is TGTGCCAGCAGTCCTCACCTTTCCCTTGGGAGTTGGTACGAGCAGTACTTC.

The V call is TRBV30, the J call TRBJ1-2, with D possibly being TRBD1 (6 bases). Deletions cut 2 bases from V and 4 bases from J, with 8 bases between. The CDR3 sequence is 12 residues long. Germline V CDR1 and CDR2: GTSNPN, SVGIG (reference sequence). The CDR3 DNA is TGTGCCTGGAGTCAGGGGTCCTATGGCTACACCTTC. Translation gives CAWSQGSYGYTF.

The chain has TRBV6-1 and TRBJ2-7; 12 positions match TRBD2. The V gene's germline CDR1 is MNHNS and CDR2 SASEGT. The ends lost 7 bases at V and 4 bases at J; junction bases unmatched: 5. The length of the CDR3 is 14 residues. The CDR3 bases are TGTGCCAGCAAGATGACTAGCGGGAGTTACGAGCAGTACTTC. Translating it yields CASKMTSGSYEQYF.

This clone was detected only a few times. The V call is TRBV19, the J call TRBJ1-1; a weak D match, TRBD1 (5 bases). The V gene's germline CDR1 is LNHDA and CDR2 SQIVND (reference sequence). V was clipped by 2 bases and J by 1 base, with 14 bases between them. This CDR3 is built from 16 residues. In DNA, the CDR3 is TGTGCCAGTAGTATATTCAGGGTAGGACAGAACACTGAAGCTTTCTTT. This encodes CASSIFRVGQNTEAFF.